This TCR beta chain was documented in a study of control samples from healthy donors and cancer patients. Sequencing used immunoSEQ multiplex PCR; TCRdb keeps in-frame clones, though not all of them. Of 93,000 or so clones in the sample, more than 85% were seen once. V lost 6 bases and J lost 8, with 16 bases in between. Germline V lookup: CDR1 LNHDA, CDR2 SQIVND (reference sequence). The CDR3 loop spans 14 amino acids. This sequence joins TRBV19 and TRBJ2-2; a possible D gene is TRBD1 (6 bases). Sequenced material: PBMCs. The sequence derives from a man aged 60 to 75 with lung cancer. The CDR3 DNA follows: TGTGCCAGTAGCTCGGTGGGACAATCGGGGGAGCTGTTTTTT. Its translation is CASSSVGQSGELFF.